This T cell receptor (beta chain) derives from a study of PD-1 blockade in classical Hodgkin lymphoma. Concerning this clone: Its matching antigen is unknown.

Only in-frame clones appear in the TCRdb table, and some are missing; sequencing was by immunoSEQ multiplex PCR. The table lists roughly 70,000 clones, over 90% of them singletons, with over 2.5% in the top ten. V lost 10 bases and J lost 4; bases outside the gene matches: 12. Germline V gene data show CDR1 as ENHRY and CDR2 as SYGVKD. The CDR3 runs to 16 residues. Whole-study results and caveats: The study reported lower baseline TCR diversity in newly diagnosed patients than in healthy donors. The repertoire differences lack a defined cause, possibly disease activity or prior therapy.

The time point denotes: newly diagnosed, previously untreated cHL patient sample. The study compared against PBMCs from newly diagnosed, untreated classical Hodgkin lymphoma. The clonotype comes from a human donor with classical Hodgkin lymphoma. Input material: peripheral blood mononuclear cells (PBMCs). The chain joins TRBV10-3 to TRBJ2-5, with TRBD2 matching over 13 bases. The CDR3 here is CATAKTSGRLGETQYF. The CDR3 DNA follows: TGTGCCACCGCAAAGACTAGCGGGAGGCTCGGAGAGACCCAGTACTTC.